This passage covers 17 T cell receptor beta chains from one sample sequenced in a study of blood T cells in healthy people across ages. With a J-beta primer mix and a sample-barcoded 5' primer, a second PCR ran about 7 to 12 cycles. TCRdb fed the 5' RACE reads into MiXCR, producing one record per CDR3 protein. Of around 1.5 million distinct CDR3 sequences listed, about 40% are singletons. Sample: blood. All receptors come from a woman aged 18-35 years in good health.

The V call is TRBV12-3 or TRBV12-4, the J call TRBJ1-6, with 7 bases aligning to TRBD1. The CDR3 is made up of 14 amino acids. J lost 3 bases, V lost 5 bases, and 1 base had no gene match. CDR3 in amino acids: CASSQGDYNSPLHF. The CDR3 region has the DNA TGTGCCAGCAGTCAGGGGGACTATAATTCACCCCTCCACTTT.

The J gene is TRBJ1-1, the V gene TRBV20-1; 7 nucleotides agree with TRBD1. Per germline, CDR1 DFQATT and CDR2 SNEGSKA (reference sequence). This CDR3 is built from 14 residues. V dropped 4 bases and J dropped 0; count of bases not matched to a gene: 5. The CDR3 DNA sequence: TGCAGTGCTAAGAAGGGACAGTTGAACACTGAAGCTTTCTTT. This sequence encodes CSAKKGQLNTEAFF.

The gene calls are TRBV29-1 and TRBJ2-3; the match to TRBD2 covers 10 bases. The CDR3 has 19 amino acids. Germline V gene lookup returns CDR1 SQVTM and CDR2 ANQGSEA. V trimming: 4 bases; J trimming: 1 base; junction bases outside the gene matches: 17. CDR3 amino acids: CSVVRLAGAGGFGTDTQYF. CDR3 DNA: TGCAGCGTTGTTCGGCTAGCGGGAGCAGGGGGATTTGGCACAGATACGCAGTATTTT.

CDR3 amino acids: CAVTSGGGNEQYF. The CDR3 nucleotides read TGTGCCGTCACTAGCGGGGGGGGTAATGAGCAGTACTTC. V and J are TRBV10-3 and TRBJ2-5, with 13 bases matching TRBD2. J gave up 11 bases and V 11 bases, and 11 bases lay outside the gene matches. CDR3 length: 13 amino acids. Germline CDR1 reads ENHRY; CDR2 reads SYGVKD.

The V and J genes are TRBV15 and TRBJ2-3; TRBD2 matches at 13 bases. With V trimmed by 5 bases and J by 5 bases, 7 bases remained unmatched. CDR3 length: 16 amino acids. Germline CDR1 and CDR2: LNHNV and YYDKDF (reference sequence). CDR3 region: CATSELAGGPRDTQYF. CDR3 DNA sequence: TGTGCCACCAGCGAACTAGCGGGGGGGCCTCGAGATACGCAGTATTTT.

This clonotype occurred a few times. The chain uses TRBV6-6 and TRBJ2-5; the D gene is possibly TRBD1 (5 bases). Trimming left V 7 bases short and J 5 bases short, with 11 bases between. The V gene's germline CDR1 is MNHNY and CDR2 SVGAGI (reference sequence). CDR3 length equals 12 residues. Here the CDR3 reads CASMQGGETQYF. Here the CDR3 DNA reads TGTGCCAGCATGCAGGGTGGCGAGACCCAGTACTTC.

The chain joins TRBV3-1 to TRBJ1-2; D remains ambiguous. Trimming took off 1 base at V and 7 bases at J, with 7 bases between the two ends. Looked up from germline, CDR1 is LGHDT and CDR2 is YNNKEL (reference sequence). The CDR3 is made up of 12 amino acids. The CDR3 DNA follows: TGTGCCAGCAGCCAAGCGACAATTGGCTACACCTTC. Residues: CASSQATIGYTF.

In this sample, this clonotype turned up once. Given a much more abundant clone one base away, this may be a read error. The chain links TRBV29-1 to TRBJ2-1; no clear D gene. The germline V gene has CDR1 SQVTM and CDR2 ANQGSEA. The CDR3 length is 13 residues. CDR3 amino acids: CSVSAARYNEQLF. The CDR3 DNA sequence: TGCAGCGTTAGCGCGGCGCGCTACAATGAGCAGTTATTC.

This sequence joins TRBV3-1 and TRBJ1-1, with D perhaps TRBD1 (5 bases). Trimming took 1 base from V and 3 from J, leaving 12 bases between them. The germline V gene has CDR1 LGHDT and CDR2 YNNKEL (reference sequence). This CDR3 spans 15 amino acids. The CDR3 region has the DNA TGTGCCAGCAGCCAAGTCCGGCAGGGAGACACTGAAGCTTTCTTT. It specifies CASSQVRQGDTEAFF. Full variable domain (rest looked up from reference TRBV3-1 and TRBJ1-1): DTAVSQTPKYLVTQMGNDKSIKCEQNLGHDTMYWYKQDSKKFLKIMFSYNNKELIINETVPNRFSPKSPDKAHLNLHINSLELGDSAVYFCASSQVRQGDTEAFFGQGTRLTVV.

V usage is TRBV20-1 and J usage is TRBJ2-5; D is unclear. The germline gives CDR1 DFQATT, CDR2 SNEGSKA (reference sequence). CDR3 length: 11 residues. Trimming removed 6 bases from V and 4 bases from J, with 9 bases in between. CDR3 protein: CSATWGETQYF. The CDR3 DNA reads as TGCAGTGCCACCTGGGGAGAGACCCAGTACTTC.

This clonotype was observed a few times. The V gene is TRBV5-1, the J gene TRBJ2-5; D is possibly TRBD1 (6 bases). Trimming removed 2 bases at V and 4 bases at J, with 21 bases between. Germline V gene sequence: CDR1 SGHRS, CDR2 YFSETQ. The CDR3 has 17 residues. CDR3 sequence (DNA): TGCGCCAGCAGCTTAGCTGGTCAGGGGCGCCCGTTAGAGACCCAGTACTTC. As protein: CASSLAGQGRPLETQYF.

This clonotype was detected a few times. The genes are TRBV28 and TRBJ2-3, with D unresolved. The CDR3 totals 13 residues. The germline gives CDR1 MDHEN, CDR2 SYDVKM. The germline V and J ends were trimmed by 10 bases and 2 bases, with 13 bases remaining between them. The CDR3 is CATLGLSTDTQYF. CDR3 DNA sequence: TGTGCCACCCTGGGGTTATCCACAGATACGCAGTATTTT.

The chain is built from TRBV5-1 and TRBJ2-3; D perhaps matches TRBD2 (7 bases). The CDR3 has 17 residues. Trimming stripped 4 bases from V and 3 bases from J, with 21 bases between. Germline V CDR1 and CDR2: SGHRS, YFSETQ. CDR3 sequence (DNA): TGCGCCAGCAGCCCATTGGTAGGGGGGGGATCAACAGATACGCAGTATTTT. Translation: CASSPLVGGGSTDTQYF. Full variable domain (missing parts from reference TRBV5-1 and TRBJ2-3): KAGVTQTPRYLIKTRGQQVTLSCSPISGHRSVSWYQQTPGQGLQFLFEYFSETQRNKGNFPGRFSGRQFSNSRSEMNVSTLELGDSALYLCASSPLVGGGSTDTQYFGPGTRLTVL.

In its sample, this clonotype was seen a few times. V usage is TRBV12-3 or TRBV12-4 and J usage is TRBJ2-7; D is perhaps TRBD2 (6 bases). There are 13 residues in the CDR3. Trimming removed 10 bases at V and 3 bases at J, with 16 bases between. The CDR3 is CATRRAGLYEQYF. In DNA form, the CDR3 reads TGTGCCACCCGTCGGGCGGGACTCTACGAGCAGTACTTC.

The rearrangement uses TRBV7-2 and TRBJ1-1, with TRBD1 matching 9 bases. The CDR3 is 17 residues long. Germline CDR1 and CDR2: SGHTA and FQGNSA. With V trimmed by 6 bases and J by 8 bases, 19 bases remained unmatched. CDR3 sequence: CASSLNSGTGIPEEAFF. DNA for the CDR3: TGTGCCAGCAGTTTGAATTCTGGGACAGGGATACCTGAAGAAGCTTTCTTT.

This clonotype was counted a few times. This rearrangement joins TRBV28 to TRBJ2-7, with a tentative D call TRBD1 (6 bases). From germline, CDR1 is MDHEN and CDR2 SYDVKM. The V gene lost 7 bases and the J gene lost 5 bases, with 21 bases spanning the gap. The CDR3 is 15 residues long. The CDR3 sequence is CASIPNTGSPNEQYF. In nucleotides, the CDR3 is TGTGCCAGCATCCCAAATACAGGGTCCCCGAACGAGCAGTACTTC.

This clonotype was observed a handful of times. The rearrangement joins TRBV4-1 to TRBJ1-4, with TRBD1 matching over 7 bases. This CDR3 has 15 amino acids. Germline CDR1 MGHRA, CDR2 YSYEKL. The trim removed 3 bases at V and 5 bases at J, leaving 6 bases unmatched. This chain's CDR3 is CASSHAGTANEKLFF. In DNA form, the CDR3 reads TGCGCCAGCAGCCACGCCGGGACAGCGAATGAAAAACTGTTTTTT.